The present T cell receptor (beta chain) was sequenced within a study of cytomegalovirus exposure and HLA in healthy donors (dated by TCRdb to 2016 to 2017). Describing the broader study: According to an earlier analysis of several hundred of the donors, 150 million to 200 million T cells yielded 117 million unique TCR beta sequences and roughly 280 Gb of sequence data. Among around 400 genotyped donors of the cohort, an average of approximately 200,000 unique TCR beta nucleotide sequences was sequenced per donor, of which roughly 17% were non-productive. An earlier analysis of some 500 of the donors applied high-throughput TCR beta sequencing to assess whether each TCR beta V gene segment acted as functional or pseudogenic. All discovery cohort repertoires had been generated on a single sequencing platform. In a later genetic analysis, genome-wide SNP genotypes for 398 of the 666 donors were used, and that subset was treated as a discovery cohort. Typing coverage differed by locus: A, B, C, DRB1 and DQB1 were typed in roughly 620-630 donors, DQA1 in 522, DPA1 in 600 to 610, and DPB1 in approximately 450. In the later analysis, no new phenotypic data were used to find candidate immune exposures; instead, reliance was placed on TCR beta sequences and their occurrence across donors. Donor age, sex, ethnicity and CMV serostatus were collected together with the repertoire data. Among the roughly 390 genotyped donors, approximately 77% belonged to the genetic ancestry cluster associated with self-reported Caucasian donors. An early release covering over 500 HLA-typed donors comprised 250 to 350 gigabases of sequencing data and tens of millions of unique TCR sequences. The aim of the study was to test whether cataloging public T cell receptors could identify signatures of past pathogen exposure. Using immunosequencing, the study profiled T cell repertoires from some 670 subjects and related those repertoires to cytomegalovirus serostatus. About 5 DR-DQ haplotypes were handled as single units for association and clustering, since linkage in the cohort was strong. Along with the approximately 620-subject first cohort, a separate validation cohort of 120 different subjects was used. A later analysis re-analyzed previously published TCR beta repertoires from hundreds of donors and added high-resolution HLA genotyping to study TCR occurrence patterns. To predict cytomegalovirus infection status, the study brought together high-throughput TCR immunosequencing, statistical association of individual TCRs with disease status, and machine learning. HLA typing included class I and class II loci at four-digit resolution. Broader findings and caveats from the paper: The earlier analysis of a few hundred of the donors excluded some 15 rarely observed V segments, including chromosome 9 orphons, because counts were too low. HLA typing was unavailable for some donors at each locus, so association tests used only the typed subset. According to a later genetic analysis, donors in an Asian-associated ancestry cluster had fewer N-insertions in productive TCRs than the roughly 660-donor mean. At a false discovery rate of 0.05, a later analysis linked 15,000 to 20,000 TCR beta sequences to specific HLA alleles. Compared with equally common non-associated chains, HLA-associated TCR beta chains in a later analysis were more clonally expanded and had lower generation probabilities. The authors suggested that the approach could potentially be extended to other disease states and immunological phenotypes. In an earlier analysis of around 600 of the donors, most TCR beta V segments appeared in productive rearrangements about 90% or about 30% of the time, broadly matching IMGT annotations. Strong co-occurrence of HLA alleles, especially DR and DQ, made assigning TCR associations to individual alleles difficult. Only TCR beta chains were sequenced in this cohort, and the absence of alpha or paired-chain data limited detectable features. A later genetic analysis associated a missense DCLRE1C variant with V-gene and J-gene trimming of TCR beta chains, and an independent cohort replicated the association. Across donors, most TCR sequences were observed very rarely, whereas some public TCRs were present in many individuals. In a later analysis, several top co-occurrence clusters were reported to appear linked to parvovirus B19, influenza, CMV and Epstein-Barr virus. Roughly uniform sequencing depth across donors was assumed in presence/absence analyses, although this assumption may not hold. Most CMV-associated TCR beta chains appeared to be HLA-restricted in a later analysis, and the HLA associations seemed to be driven largely by CMV exposure. Because the 87-base-pair reads could not distinguish some IMGT-functional V segments, including TRBV6-2 and TRBV6-3, those segments were excluded. The study listed 150 to 200 TCR beta chains as associated with cytomegalovirus. Linkage disequilibrium might explain the correlated functional status among segregating V segments, but an unknown experimental factor could not be excluded. A further reported finding was that TCR beta sequences accurately predicted the HLA-A and HLA-B alleles for most subjects in the first cohort. In a later analysis, the rate of TCR association differed among HLA loci, with DRB1 alleles having the most associated TCRs and HLA-C alleles having the fewest. Cytomegalovirus status was reported to be diagnosed by the classifier with high specificity and sensitivity in both the original and validation cohorts. A cluster of highly shared sequence variants was judged likely to represent a technical artifact of the sequencing pipeline. Three of the identified cytomegalovirus-associated TCR beta chains were confirmed in vitro to be specific for cytomegalovirus antigens. CMV serostatus was the only immune exposure information available for the cohort.

Comments on this clone: It lacks a known antigen. The input lacks base qualities; no much larger clone sits a single base away.

V trim: 2 bases; J trim: 2 bases; unmatched bases: 7. Taken from the germline V gene, the CDR1 and CDR2 loops are SGHNT and YENEEA. From cysteine to phenylalanine, the CDR3 is 16 amino acids long. Solely the CDR3 DNA is kept, with 48 bases framed from the first base. Library preparation used the immunoSEQ multiplex PCR assay. The multiplex PCR relied on a mix of 60 forward primers for TCR Vbeta segments and 13 reverse primers for TCR Jbeta segments. The CDR3 region of rearranged TCR beta genes was amplified from genomic DNA by a multiplex PCR assay. The amplified TCR beta libraries were sequenced on the Illumina HiSeq System as 87-base-pair reads. The source study handled its data this way. A later analysis tallied 75 million to 95 million unique TCR beta chains across the roughly 610 repertoires, and approximately 9.9 million of those chains were shared by two or more donors. A nearest-neighbor algorithm error-corrected the raw reads and collapsed the reads into unique sequences, merging closely related sequences to remove PCR and sequencing errors. Alignment of CDR3 sequences to IMGT reference sequences was used to assign V, D and J gene segments. Each retained sequence needed at least a six-nucleotide match to both a V gene segment and a J gene segment. Rearrangements were classified as productive when the CDR3 lacked stop codons and remained in frame with V and J, and all other rearrangements were classified as non-productive. Following IMGT convention, CDR3 was defined as the stretch from the second conserved V-encoded cysteine to the conserved J-encoded phenylalanine. The earlier analysis of about 610 of the donors excluded sequences that lacked an unambiguous match to a single V gene segment. An earlier analysis of some 610 of the donors called V segments functional above 56.7% productive rearrangements and segregating when the between-donor standard deviation exceeded 5%. A statistical classification framework was developed to diagnose cytomegalovirus status using the catalog of TCR beta chain sequences. V and J gene assignment, in a later analysis, came from comparing TCR nucleotide sequences with IMGT/GENE-DB human TR gene sequences. In a later analysis, CDR3 sequences and most-parsimonious VDJ recombination scenarios were assigned using the TCRdist pipeline. In a later analysis, each TCR beta chain was defined by its CDR3 amino acid sequence together with its V-gene family, and reads lacking a unique V-gene family were excluded. A later analysis removed 592 highly shared, low-generation-probability nucleotide sequences to deal with suspected cross-contamination and a sequencing artifact. In a later analysis, a clonal expansion index for each public chain was calculated from normalized within-repertoire ranks of inferred template counts. In a later analysis, generation probabilities were computed with a VDJ recombination model fitted to out-of-frame rearrangements, and the resulting probabilities were checked against IGoR. In a later analysis, hypergeometric tests were used to score TCR-TCR, TCR-HLA and TCR-CMV co-occurrence, with a repertoire-size bias correction applied to TCR pairs. To estimate false discovery rates, a later analysis permuted the HLA or CMV assignments 20 times. In a later analysis, co-occurring TCRs were grouped using DBSCAN, with TCRdist sequence similarity added in when clustering inside HLA-allele-positive subsets. Repertoires with fewer than 30,000 or more than 120,000 public chains, plus five repertoires with anomalous nucleotide sharing, were excluded from co-occurrence clustering. The source is immuneACCESS, and TCRdb retained only in-frame sequences with V and J called. Part of the clones is not carried over; for the studies checked, unresolved V genes explain less than half of this, and the remainder is unexplained. From that table come the V and J calls and clone size; the DNA was used to work out D and trimming. Here the sample has around 200,000 clones; around three quarters occur a single time. The biggest ten clones account for under 2% of the sample.

The cohort was made up of around 720 healthy bone marrow donors. At the time of sampling, every cohort member was nominally healthy, though immune exposures that went unrecorded were likely present. The donor was CMV seronegative and belonged to the group of 380 or so seronegative cohort members. Every donor gave a peripheral blood sample, and the peripheral blood mononuclear cells from that sample were used for TCR beta sequencing. The Qiagen DNeasy Blood Extraction Kit was used to extract genomic DNA from the blood cell samples. This sequence originates from a man aged 25-45 years in good health and CMV-seronegative. The specimen sequenced was PBMCs. Recombination connected TRBV11-3 to TRBJ2-5, with TRBD2 identical over 8 junction bases. The CDR3: CASSLRGGGRQETQYF. Read as DNA, the sequence is TGTGCCAGCAGCTTAAGGGGCGGGGGGAGGCAAGAGACCCAGTACTTC.